Shown below are 3 T cell receptor beta chains from a single sample sequenced in a study of T cell responses to AZD1222 COVID-19 vaccine. Sequencing used immunoSEQ multiplex PCR; TCRdb keeps in-frame clones, though not all of them. Of roughly 96,000 clones in the sample, 80% to 90% were seen once. Sequencing was performed on peripheral blood, taken on day 0 of AZD1222 vaccination. Receptors originate from an adult in good health.

This sequence joins TRBV6-2 or TRBV6-3 and TRBJ1-2; 10 nucleotides align to TRBD1. In germline, CDR1 is MNHEY, CDR2 SVGEGT. V shed 5 bases, J shed 4 bases, and the junction held 7 bases outside the gene matches. CDR3 size: 15 residues. The CDR3 here is CASSLGDRGPYGYTF. CDR3 sequence (DNA): TGTGCCAGCAGTCTGGGGGACAGGGGACCCTATGGCTACACCTTC.

The chain employs TRBV28 and TRBJ1-5; TRBD1 matches at 9 bases. Germline V gives CDR1 MDHEN, CDR2 SYDVKM. V shed 4 bases and J 2 bases; nucleotides not matched to a gene: 3. The length of the CDR3 is 15 residues. The CDR3, as DNA: TGTGCCAGCAGTTCCCGGGACAGGGGCAATCAGCCCCAGCATTTT. Protein product: CASSSRDRGNQPQHF.

The rearrangement links TRBV4-2 to TRBJ1-3; 7 bases map to TRBD1. This CDR3 has 16 residues. From germline, CDR1 is LGHNA and CDR2 YNFKEQ. V was pared by 3 bases and J by 9 bases, with 14 bases of the junction left unmatched. The CDR3 DNA reads as TGTGCCAGCAGCCAGGAACCGGGACAGCGAGGATTCACCATATATTTT. Residues: CASSQEPGQRGFTIYF.